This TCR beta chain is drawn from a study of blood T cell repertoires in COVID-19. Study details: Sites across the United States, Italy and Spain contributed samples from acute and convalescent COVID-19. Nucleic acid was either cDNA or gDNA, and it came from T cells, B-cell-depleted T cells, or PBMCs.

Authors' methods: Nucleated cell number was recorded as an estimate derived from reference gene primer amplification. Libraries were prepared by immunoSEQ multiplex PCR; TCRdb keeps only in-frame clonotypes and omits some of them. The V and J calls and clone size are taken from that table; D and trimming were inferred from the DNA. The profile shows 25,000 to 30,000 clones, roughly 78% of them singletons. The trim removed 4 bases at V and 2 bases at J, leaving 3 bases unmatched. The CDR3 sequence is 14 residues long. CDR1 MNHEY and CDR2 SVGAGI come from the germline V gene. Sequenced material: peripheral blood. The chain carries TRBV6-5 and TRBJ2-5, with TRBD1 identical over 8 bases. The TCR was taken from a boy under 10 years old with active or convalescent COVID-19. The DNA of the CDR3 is TGTGCCAGCAGTTTTCGGACAGGGCAAGAGACCCAGTACTTC. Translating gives CASSFRTGQETQYF.